A single sample is the source of the 8 T cell receptor beta chains below, sequenced in a study of T-cell memory formation after mild COVID-19. TCRdb itself ran the 5' RACE reads through MiXCR, one entry per CDR3 protein. The data show 200,000 to 250,000 distinct CDR3 sequences, roughly 15% seen once. The sequenced sample was PBMCs or a T cell subset sorted from them (not recorded which). These receptors were taken from a man in his late teens or twenties who had mild COVID-19 (a few samples of this study predate the infection). Cell type and time point are not known.

CDR3 amino acids: CASSYQNTIYF. The CDR3 DNA reads as TGTGCCAGCAGTTACCAAAACACCATATATTTT. The chain employs TRBV2 and TRBJ1-3, with D uncertain. The CDR3 spans 11 residues. V was pared by 5 bases and J by 6 bases, with 5 bases between. The germline gives CDR1 SNHLY, CDR2 FYNNEI.

This clonotype has only a few counts. J is TRBJ1-2 and V is TRBV12-3 or TRBV12-4; no definite D call. Trimming shortened V by 1 base and J by 6 bases, and 12 bases separated the two germline ends. The CDR3 has 14 amino acids. This chain's CDR3 is CASSLVLWTDGYTF. In nucleotides, the CDR3 is TGTGCCAGCAGTTTAGTATTATGGACGGATGGCTACACCTTC.

This rearrangement joins TRBV12-5 to TRBJ2-1, with D perhaps matching TRBD2 (6 bases). The V gene lost 5 bases and the J gene lost 10 bases, with 12 bases spanning the gap. The CDR3 has 12 amino acids. Germline V gives CDR1 LGHNT, CDR2 FRNRAP. Here the CDR3 DNA reads TGTGCTAGTGGTGGAAGCGGGCGAGAGCAGTTCTTC. Amino acids: CASGGSGREQFF.

Only a few counts were recorded for this clonotype. The gene calls are TRBV12-3 or TRBV12-4 and TRBJ1-1, with D maybe TRBD1 (5 bases). The V end was cut by 5 bases, the J end by 1 base, with 11 bases between. The CDR3 sequence is 14 residues long. The CDR3: CASSNQGGNTEAFF. As DNA, the CDR3 is TGTGCCAGCAGTAACCAGGGAGGGAACACTGAAGCTTTCTTT.

V usage is TRBV24-1 and J usage is TRBJ1-1; possible D gene TRBD1, 5 bases. CDR1 and CDR2 (germline): KGHDR, SFDVKD. Between the trimmed V and J ends, which lost 4 bases and 7 bases, there was a span of 12 bases. CDR3 length: 13 residues. The DNA for the CDR3 is TGTGCCACCAGTGACACAGGACCGGTTGAAGCTTTCTTT. Residues: CATSDTGPVEAFF.

This clonotype has just a few counts. The rearrangement uses TRBV20-1 and TRBJ2-1, with D possibly called TRBD1 or TRBD2 (5 bases each). Deletions cut 5 bases from V and 4 bases from J, with 21 bases between. The V gene's germline CDR1 is DFQATT and CDR2 SNEGSKA (reference sequence). CDR3 length equals 16 residues. The CDR3 DNA reads TGCAGTGCTGGATACGGGACCTCGAATCTATACAATGAGCAGTTCTTC. Its protein is CSAGYGTSNLYNEQFF.

This clonotype was observed at least ten times. This chain links TRBV20-1 with TRBJ1-6; D is uncertain. Germline-derived CDR1 and CDR2 are DFQATT and SNEGSKA (reference sequence). Deletions cut 0 bases from V and 9 bases from J, with 9 bases between. The CDR3 is 13 amino acids. The CDR3 region has the DNA TGCAGTGCTAGAGAGGTGGCGGGTTCACCCCTCCACTTT. It codes for CSAREVAGSPLHF.

This clonotype was observed a handful of times. The chain uses TRBV7-6 and TRBJ2-1, with 8 bases identical to TRBD2. The CDR3 sequence is 18 residues long. V dropped 3 bases and J dropped 6; count of bases not matched to a gene: 16. Germline CDR1 is SGHVS and CDR2 is FNYEAQ. This chain's CDR3 is CASSFSLGGARMTNEQFF. CDR3 nucleotides: TGTGCCAGCAGCTTCTCCCTCGGGGGGGCCCGGATGACCAATGAGCAGTTCTTC.